This entry is about one TCR beta chain. The sample comes from a study of control samples from healthy donors and cancer patients. There are 13 residues in the CDR3. Germline loops: CDR1 SGHAT, CDR2 FQNNGV. Trimming shortened V by 0 bases and J by 4 bases, and 6 bases separated the two germline ends. The protocol was immunoSEQ multiplex PCR, while the TCRdb copy is restricted to in-frame clones and leaves out a portion. The sample has some 200,000 clones, about nine tenths seen once; the top ten hold roughly 1.6%. The sequenced sample consisted of blood. The clonotype was recovered from a woman aged 30 to 39 in good health. J is TRBJ1-2 and V is TRBV11-2; no firm D call. This CDR3 is CASSLDLGYGYTF. In nucleotides, the CDR3 is TGTGCCAGCAGCTTAGATCTGGGCTATGGCTACACCTTC.